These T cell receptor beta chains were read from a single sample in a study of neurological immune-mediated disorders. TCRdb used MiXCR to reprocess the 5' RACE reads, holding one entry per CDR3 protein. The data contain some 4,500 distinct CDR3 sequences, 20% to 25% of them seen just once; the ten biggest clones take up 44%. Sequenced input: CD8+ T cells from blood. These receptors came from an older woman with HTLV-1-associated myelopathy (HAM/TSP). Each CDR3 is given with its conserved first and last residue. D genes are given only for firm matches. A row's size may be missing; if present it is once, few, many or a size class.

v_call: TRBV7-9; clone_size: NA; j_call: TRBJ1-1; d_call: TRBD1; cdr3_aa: CASSPDRVTEAFF; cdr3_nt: TGTGCCAGCAGCCCCGACAGGGTTACTGAAGCTTTCTTT
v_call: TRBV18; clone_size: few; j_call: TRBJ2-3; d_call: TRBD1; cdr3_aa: CASSPDRASTDTQYF; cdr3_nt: TGTGCCAGCTCACCAGACAGGGCTAGCACAGATACGCAGTATTTT
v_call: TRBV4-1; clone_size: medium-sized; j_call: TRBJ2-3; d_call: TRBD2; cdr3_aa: CASSQVPGLAGAPTDTQYF; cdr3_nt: TGCGCCAGCAGCCAAGTCCCGGGACTAGCGGGGGCACCCACAGATACGCAGTATTTT
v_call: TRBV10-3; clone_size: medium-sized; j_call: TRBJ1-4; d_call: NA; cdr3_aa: CAISVSANEKLFF; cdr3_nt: TGTGCCATCAGTGTTAGCGCTAATGAAAAACTGTTTTTT
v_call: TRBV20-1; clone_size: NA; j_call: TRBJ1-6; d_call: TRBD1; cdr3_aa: CSARAGTGDSPLHF; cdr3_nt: TGCAGTGCTAGAGCCGGGACAGGGGATTCACCCCTCCACTTT
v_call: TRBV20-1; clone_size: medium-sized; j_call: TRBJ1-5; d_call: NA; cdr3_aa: CSARDRAGYSNQPQHF; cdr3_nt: TGCAGTGCTAGAGATCGGGCAGGGTACAGCAATCAGCCCCAGCATTTT
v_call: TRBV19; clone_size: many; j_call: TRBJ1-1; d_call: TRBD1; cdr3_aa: CASSLGQGAAEAFF; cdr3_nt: TGTGCCAGTAGCTTAGGACAGGGGGCCGCTGAAGCTTTCTTT
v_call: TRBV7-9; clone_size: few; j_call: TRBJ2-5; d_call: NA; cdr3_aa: CASSFDSTGWGETQYF; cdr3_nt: TGTGCCAGCAGCTTCGACTCAACAGGGTGGGGAGAGACCCAGTACTTC
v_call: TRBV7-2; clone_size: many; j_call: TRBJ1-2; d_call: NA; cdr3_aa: CASSLNYAYGYTF; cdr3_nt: TGTGCCAGCAGCTTGAACTATGCCTATGGCTACACCTTC
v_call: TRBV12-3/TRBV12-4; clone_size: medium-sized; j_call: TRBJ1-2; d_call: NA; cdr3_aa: CASSPGTANYGYTF; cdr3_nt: TGTGCCAGCAGTCCAGGGACCGCAAACTATGGCTACACCTTC
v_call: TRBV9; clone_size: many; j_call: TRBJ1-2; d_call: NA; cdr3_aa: CASSVGTGRHGYTF; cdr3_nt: TGTGCCAGCAGCGTAGGCACAGGGAGGCATGGCTACACCTTC
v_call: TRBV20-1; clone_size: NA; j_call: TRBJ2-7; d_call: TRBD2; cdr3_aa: CSASGLAGGRYF; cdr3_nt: TGCAGTGCCTCCGGACTAGCGGGGGGACGGTACTTC
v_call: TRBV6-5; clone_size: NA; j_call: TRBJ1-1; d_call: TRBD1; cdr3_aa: CASSDRVGTEAFF; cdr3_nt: TGTGCCAGCAGTGACAGGGTAGGCACTGAAGCTTTCTTT
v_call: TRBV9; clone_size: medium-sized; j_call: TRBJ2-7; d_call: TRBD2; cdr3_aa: CASSVGLSGSYEQYF; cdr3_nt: TGTGCCAGCAGCGTTGGACTGAGCGGGAGTTACGAGCAGTACTTC
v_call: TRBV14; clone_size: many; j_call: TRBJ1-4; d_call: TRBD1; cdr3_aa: CASSHGTGFNEKLFF; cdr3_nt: TGTGCCAGCAGCCACGGGACAGGCTTTAATGAAAAACTGTTTTTT
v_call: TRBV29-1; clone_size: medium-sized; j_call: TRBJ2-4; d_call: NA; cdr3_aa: CSVVGHVKNIQYF; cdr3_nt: TGCAGCGTGGTGGGACATGTCAAAAACATTCAGTACTTC
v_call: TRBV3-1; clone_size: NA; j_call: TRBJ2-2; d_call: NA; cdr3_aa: CASSQGSGELFF; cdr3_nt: TGTGCCAGCAGCCAGGGTAGCGGGGAGCTGTTTTTT
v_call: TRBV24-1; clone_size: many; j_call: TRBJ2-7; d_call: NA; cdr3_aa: CATSADAGYEQYF; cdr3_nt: TGTGCCACCAGTGCCGACGCAGGCTACGAGCAGTACTTC
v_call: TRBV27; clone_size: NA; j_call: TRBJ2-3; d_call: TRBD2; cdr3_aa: CASSLSYGGTSSTDTQYF; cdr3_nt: TGTGCCAGCAGTTTATCCTACGGGGGGACTTCTAGCACAGATACGCAGTATTTT
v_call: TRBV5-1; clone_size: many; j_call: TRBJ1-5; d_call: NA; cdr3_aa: CASSLEGPYSNQPQHF; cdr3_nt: TGCGCCAGCAGCTTGGAGGGGCCTTATAGCAATCAGCCCCAGCATTTT
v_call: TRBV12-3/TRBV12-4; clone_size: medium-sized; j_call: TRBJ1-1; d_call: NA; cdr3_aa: CASSFGHPEAFF; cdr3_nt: TGTGCCAGCAGTTTTGGACACCCTGAAGCTTTCTTT
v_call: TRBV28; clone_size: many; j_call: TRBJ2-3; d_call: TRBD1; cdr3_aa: CASSFLGGDTDTQYF; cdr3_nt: TGTGCCAGCAGTTTTTTAGGGGGCGACACAGATACGCAGTATTTT
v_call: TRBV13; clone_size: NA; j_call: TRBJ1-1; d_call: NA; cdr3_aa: CASTLDGHNTEAFF; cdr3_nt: TGTGCCAGCACCCTGGATGGCCATAACACTGAAGCTTTCTTT
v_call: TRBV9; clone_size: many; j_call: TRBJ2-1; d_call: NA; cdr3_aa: CASSAANEQFF; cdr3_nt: TGTGCCAGCAGCGCCGCGAATGAGCAGTTCTTC
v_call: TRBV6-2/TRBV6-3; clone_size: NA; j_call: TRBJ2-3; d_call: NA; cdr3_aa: CASSYPGGPDTQYF; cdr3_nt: TGTGCCAGCAGTTACCCGGGTGGTCCAGATACGCAGTATTTT
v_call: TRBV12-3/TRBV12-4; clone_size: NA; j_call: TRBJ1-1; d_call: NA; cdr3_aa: CASSLGGGEAFF; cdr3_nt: TGTGCCAGCAGTTTAGGGGGGGGTGAAGCTTTCTTT
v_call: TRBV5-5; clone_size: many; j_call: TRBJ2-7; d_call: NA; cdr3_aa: CASSLEPRYEQYF; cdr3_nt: TGTGCCAGCAGCTTGGAACCGCGCTACGAGCAGTACTTC
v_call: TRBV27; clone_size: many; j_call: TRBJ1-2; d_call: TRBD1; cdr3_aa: CASSLGRGYGYTF; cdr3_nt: TGTGCCAGCAGTTTAGGCAGGGGGTATGGCTACACCTTC
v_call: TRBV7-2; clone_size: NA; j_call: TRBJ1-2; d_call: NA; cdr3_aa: CANSPSSANGYTF; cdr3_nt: TGTGCCAACAGCCCATCATCCGCTAATGGCTACACCTTC
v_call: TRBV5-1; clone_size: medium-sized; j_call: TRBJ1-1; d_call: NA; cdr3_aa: CASSLEFGNTEAFF; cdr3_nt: TGCGCCAGCAGCTTGGAGTTTGGGAACACTGAAGCTTTCTTT
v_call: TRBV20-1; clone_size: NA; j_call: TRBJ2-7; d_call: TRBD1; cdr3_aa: CSARLMTGGEAYEQYF; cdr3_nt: TGCAGTGCACGACTAATGACAGGGGGCGAAGCCTACGAGCAGTACTTC
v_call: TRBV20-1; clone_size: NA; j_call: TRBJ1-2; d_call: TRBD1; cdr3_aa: CSARDGTDTF; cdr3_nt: TGCAGTGCTAGAGACGGGACAGACACCTTC
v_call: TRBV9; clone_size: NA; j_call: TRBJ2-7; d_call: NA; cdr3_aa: CASSPRILPPYEQYF; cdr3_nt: TGTGCCAGCAGTCCTCGGATTTTGCCCCCCTACGAGCAGTACTTC
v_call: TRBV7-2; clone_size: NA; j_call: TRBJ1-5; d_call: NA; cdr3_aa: CASGSGPRSNQPQHF; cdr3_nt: TGTGCCAGCGGCTCGGGCCCAAGGAGCAATCAGCCCCAGCATTTT
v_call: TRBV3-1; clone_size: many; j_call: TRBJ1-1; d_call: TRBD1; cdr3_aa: CASSQDLRQGARDTEAFF; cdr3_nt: TGTGCCAGCAGCCAAGATCTCCGGCAGGGGGCGAGGGACACTGAAGCTTTCTTT
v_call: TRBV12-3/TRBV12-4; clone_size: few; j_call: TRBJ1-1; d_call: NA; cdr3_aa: CASTPGGTEAFF; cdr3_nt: TGTGCCAGCACCCCCGGGGGCACTGAAGCTTTCTTT
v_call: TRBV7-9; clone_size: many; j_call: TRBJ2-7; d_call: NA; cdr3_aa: CASSNLYEQYF; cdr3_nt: TGTGCCAGCAGCAACCTCTACGAGCAGTACTTC
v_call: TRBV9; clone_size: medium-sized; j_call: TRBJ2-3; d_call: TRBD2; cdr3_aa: CASKEREVADTQYF; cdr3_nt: TGTGCCAGCAAAGAGCGGGAGGTGGCAGATACGCAGTATTTT
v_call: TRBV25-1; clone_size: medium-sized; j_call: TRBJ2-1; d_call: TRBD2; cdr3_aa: CASSPNHGTSVYNEQFF; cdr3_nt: TGTGCCAGCAGTCCTAACCACGGGACTAGCGTATACAATGAGCAGTTCTTC
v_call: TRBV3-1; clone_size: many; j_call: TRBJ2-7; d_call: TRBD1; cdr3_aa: CASSMGQGVGYEQYF; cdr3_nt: TGTGCCAGCAGCATGGGACAGGGGGTCGGGTACGAGCAGTACTTC
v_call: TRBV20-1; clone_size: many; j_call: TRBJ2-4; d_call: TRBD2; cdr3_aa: CSAYDSGIAKNIQYF; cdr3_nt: TGCAGTGCTTATGATAGCGGGATAGCCAAAAACATTCAGTACTTC
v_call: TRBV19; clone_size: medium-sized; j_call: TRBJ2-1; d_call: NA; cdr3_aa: CASSFRGNEQFF; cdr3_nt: TGTGCCAGTAGTTTCAGGGGCAATGAGCAGTTCTTC
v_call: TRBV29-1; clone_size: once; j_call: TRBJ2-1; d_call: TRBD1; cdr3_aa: CSVWTGGGEQFF; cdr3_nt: TGCAGCGTCTGGACAGGGGGCGGGGAGCAGTTCTTC
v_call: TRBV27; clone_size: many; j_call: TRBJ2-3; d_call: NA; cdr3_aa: CASSSPGGDTQYF; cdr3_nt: TGTGCCAGCAGCTCCCCCGGGGGAGATACGCAGTATTTT
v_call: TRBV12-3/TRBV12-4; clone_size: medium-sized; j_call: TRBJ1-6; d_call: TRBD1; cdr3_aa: CASSLGDRGATPLHF; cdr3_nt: TGTGCCAGCAGCCTCGGGGACAGGGGTGCGACACCCCTCCACTTT
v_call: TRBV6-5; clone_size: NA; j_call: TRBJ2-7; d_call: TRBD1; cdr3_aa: CASSYSPGGYEQYF; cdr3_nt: TGTGCCAGCAGTTATTCTCCAGGGGGCTACGAGCAGTACTTC
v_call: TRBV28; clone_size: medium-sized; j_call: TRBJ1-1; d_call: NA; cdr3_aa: CASSTVAGGGYTEAFF; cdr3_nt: TGTGCCAGCAGCACAGTTGCCGGGGGGGGATACACTGAAGCTTTCTTT
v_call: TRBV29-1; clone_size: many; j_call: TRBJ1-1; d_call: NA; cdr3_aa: CSVDRGDSSEAFF; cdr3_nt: TGCAGCGTTGACCGAGGAGATAGTTCTGAAGCTTTCTTT
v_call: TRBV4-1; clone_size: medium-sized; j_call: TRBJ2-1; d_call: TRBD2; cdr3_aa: CASSQDFSGRGYNEQFF; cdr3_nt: TGCGCCAGCAGCCAAGATTTCAGCGGGAGGGGCTACAATGAGCAGTTCTTC
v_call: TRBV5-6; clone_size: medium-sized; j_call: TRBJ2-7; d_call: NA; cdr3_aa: CASSYGTSYEQYF; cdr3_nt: TGTGCCAGCAGCTATGGGACTTCCTACGAGCAGTACTTC
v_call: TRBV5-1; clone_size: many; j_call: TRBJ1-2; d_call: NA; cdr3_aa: CASSLDGLASF; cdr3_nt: TGCGCCAGCAGCCTAGACGGCCTCGCCTCCTTC
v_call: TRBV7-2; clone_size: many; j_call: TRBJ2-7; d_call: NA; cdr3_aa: CASSLDDQYEQYF; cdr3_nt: TGTGCCAGCAGCTTAGACGACCAGTACGAGCAGTACTTC
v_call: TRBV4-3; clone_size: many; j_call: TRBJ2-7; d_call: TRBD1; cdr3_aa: CASSQILIGQAYEQYF; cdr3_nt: TGCGCCAGCAGCCAAATTCTTATTGGACAGGCTTACGAGCAGTACTTC
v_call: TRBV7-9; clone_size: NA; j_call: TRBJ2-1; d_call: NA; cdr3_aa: CASSFYICSARDALRGGTEQFF; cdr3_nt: NA
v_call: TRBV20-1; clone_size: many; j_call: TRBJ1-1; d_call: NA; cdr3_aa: CSARDRRSANTEAFF; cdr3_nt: TGCAGTGCTAGAGATAGGAGGTCAGCAAACACTGAAGCTTTCTTT